This TCR beta chain emerged from a study of identical twins. Study-wide findings and caveats: Out-of-frame alpha sequences common to twins exhibited a surplus of low generation probability. With beta out-of-frame sequences, excess sharing by twins was weaker.

This clonotype was found a few times. Its specificity is not known. TCRdb redid the calling of the 5' RACE reads with MiXCR, one entry per CDR3 protein. The sample lists around 1.7 million distinct CDR3 sequences; about 32% were seen once. Trimming removed 4 bases at V and 7 bases at J, with 11 bases between. The CDR3 is 12 residues long. Germline V gene data show CDR1 as SQVTM and CDR2 as ANQGSEA. The chain recombines TRBV29-1 with TRBJ2-1, with D possibly matching TRBD1 (5 bases). The receptor comes from a newborn girl in good health. The sequenced sample was cord blood. The CDR3, as DNA: TGCAGCGTTGTCGGCAGGGCGAATGAGCAGTTCTTC. It codes for CSVVGRANEQFF.